This is a list of T cell receptor beta chains from one sample in a study of neoadjuvant anti-PD-1 for oral cavity cancer. Measured with immunoSEQ multiplex PCR; TCRdb has only the in-frame clones, and not every one. The sample lists over 60,000 clones, about 90% occurring once. Sequenced here: PBMCs, sampled after nivolumab (anti-PD-1) treatment. The source of these receptors is a person between 35 and 79 years old with oral cavity squamous cell carcinoma. Each CDR3 is given with its conserved first and last residue. A D gene is named only where the DNA matches it firmly. Clone size, where shown, is once, few, many, or a class for clones that have expanded.

>TRBV19|TRBJ1-1|.|.
CASSMYRGLNTEAFF
TGTGCCAGTAGTATGTATCGGGGATTGAACACTGAAGCTTTCTTT
>TRBV9|TRBJ2-2|.|TRBD2
CASSVPQAGANTGELFF
TGTGCCAGCAGCGTACCCCAAGCGGGAGCGAACACCGGGGAGCTGTTTTTT
>TRBV4-1|TRBJ2-7|once|TRBD1
CASSQSGTGVAEQYF
TGCGCCAGCAGCCAATCCGGGACAGGGGTAGCCGAGCAGTACTTC
>TRBV30|TRBJ1-1|few|.
CACNPTGNTEAFF
TGTGCCTGCAATCCCACAGGGAACACTGAAGCTTTCTTT
>TRBV11-2|TRBJ2-7|.|TRBD1
CASSLGTGTYEQYF
TGTGCCAGCAGCCTGGGGACAGGCACCTACGAGCAGTACTTC
>TRBV13|TRBJ1-3|.|.
CASSQTGYGNTIYF
TGTGCCAGCAGCCAAACAGGGTACGGAAACACCATATATTTT
>TRBV7-9|TRBJ2-3|once|.
CASNLESTDTQYF
TGTGCCAGCAACTTAGAGAGCACAGATACGCAGTATTTT
>TRBV7-9|TRBJ1-5|.|.
CAISQLGLGQPQHF
TGTGCCATATCCCAATTGGGCCTGGGGCAGCCCCAGCATTTT
>TRBV5-1|TRBJ2-7|.|.
CASSTGTYPYEQYF
TGCGCCAGCAGCACCGGGACGTATCCCTACGAGCAGTACTTC
>TRBV5-1|TRBJ1-3|few|.
CASSTQTGPGNTIYF
TGCGCCAGCAGCACTCAGACAGGACCTGGAAACACCATATATTTT
>TRBV5-1|TRBJ1-2|.|.
CASSLGQSNYGYTF
TGCGCCAGCAGCTTGGGACAGTCTAACTATGGCTACACCTTC
>TRBV27|TRBJ2-3|.|.
CASSHTLATDTQYF
TGTGCCAGCAGTCACACTCTAGCAACAGATACGCAGTATTTT
>TRBV11-2|TRBJ2-6|once|.
CASTAGGQSFSGANVLTF
TGTGCCAGCACCGCCGGTGGGCAGTCCTTCTCTGGGGCCAACGTCCTGACTTTC
>TRBV6-1|TRBJ1-2|once|.
CASRQTENYGYTF
TGTGCCAGCAGACAGACAGAGAACTATGGCTACACCTTC
>TRBV6-6|TRBJ2-1|.|TRBD2
CASIRGGATGNEQFF
TGTGCCAGCATCCGCGGGGGGGCTACAGGGAATGAGCAGTTCTTC
>TRBV19|TRBJ2-3|.|.
CASRPLGLDTQYF
TGTGCCAGTAGGCCACTGGGTTTGGATACGCAGTATTTT
>TRBV2|TRBJ1-2|.|.
CASSESPLKTNYGYTF
TGTGCCAGCAGTGAATCCCCCTTAAAAACTAACTATGGCTACACCTTC
>TRBV2|TRBJ1-2|.|.
CASCFGGPGYTF
TGTGCCAGCTGTTTCGGGGGGCCTGGCTACACCTTC
>TRBV11-2|TRBJ2-5|.|TRBD1
CASSRDRQETQYF
TGTGCCAGCAGCCGGGACAGGCAAGAGACCCAGTACTTC
>TRBV5-1|TRBJ1-1|.|TRBD1
CASSVDVKGAGAFF
TGCGCCAGCAGCGTGGACGTAAAGGGGGCTGGAGCTTTCTTT
>TRBV6-6|TRBJ2-7|.|.
CASRAGGVVHEQYF
TGTGCCAGCAGGGCCGGAGGGGTGGTACACGAGCAGTACTTC
>TRBV6-5|TRBJ2-2|.|TRBD1
CASSGGQGNTGELFF
TGTGCCAGCAGTGGGGGACAGGGCAACACCGGGGAGCTGTTTTTT
>TRBV29-1|TRBJ2-5|.|TRBD2
CSVCLASGVGETQYF
TGCAGCGTTTGTTTGGCTAGCGGGGTGGGAGAGACCCAGTACTTC
>TRBV7-9|TRBJ2-3|.|TRBD2
CASSWVRAGRADTQYF
TGTGCCAGCAGCTGGGTCCGGGCAGGGAGGGCAGATACGCAGTATTTT
>TRBV6-5|TRBJ2-2|.|TRBD1
CASSGPGQGAGELFF
TGTGCCAGCAGTGGTCCGGGACAGGGGGCCGGGGAGCTGTTTTTT
>TRBV19|TRBJ2-7|once|TRBD2
CASSNPLAGGEQYF
TGTGCCAGTAGTAATCCCCTAGCGGGAGGCGAGCAGTACTTC
>TRBV30|TRBJ1-2|.|TRBD1
CACDRGYGYTF
TGTGCCTGTGACAGGGGATATGGCTACACCTTC
>TRBV5-1|TRBJ1-4|.|TRBD1
CASSSGQGNEKLFF
TGCGCCAGCAGCTCGGGACAGGGGAATGAAAAACTGTTTTTT
>TRBV2|TRBJ1-5|.|.
CASSDPDLKIGNQPQHF
TGTGCCAGCAGTGATCCGGACCTAAAAATAGGCAATCAGCCCCAGCATTTT
>TRBV6-5|TRBJ2-2|.|.
CASLGWANTGELFF
TGTGCCAGTTTGGGTTGGGCGAACACCGGGGAGCTGTTTTTT
>TRBV7-9|TRBJ2-3|.|.
CASSFLSTDTQYF
TGTGCCAGCAGCTTCCTCAGCACAGATACGCAGTATTTT
>TRBV5-1|TRBJ2-3|.|TRBD2
CASKLAGFTDTQYF
TGCGCCAGCAAACTAGCGGGGTTCACAGATACGCAGTATTTT
>TRBV9|TRBJ2-7|.|TRBD1
CASSPRQGLYEQYF
TGTGCCAGCAGCCCCCGACAGGGTTTATACGAGCAGTACTTC
>TRBV2|TRBJ2-7|.|TRBD1
CASSVTGTGASLPF
TGTGCCAGCAGTGTGACCGGGACAGGGGCTTCTCTCCCCTTC
>TRBV4-2|TRBJ2-5|.|TRBD2
CASSQSPGLGEETQYF
TGTGCCAGCAGCCAATCCCCGGGACTAGGTGAAGAGACCCAGTACTTC
>TRBV7-9|TRBJ1-1|.|.
CASSFPGQGGAEAFF
TGTGCCAGCAGCTTCCCGGGACAAGGGGGGGCTGAAGCTTTCTTT
>TRBV5-1|TRBJ2-4|.|TRBD1
CASSPRAGGHAKNIQYF
TGCGCCAGCAGCCCTCGAGCAGGGGGCCACGCCAAAAACATTCAGTACTTC
>TRBV29-1|TRBJ2-1|.|.
CSVEDWGSSEQFF
TGCAGCGTTGAAGACTGGGGGAGCAGTGAGCAGTTCTTC
>TRBV9|TRBJ2-3|.|.
CASSALTSTDTQYF
TGTGCCAGCAGCGCACTGACTAGCACAGATACGCAGTATTTT
>TRBV30|TRBJ1-5|few|.
CAWSVLGVGQPQHF
TGTGCCTGGAGTGTACTCGGGGTTGGGCAGCCCCAGCATTTT
>TRBV6-5|TRBJ2-7|.|.
CASSFRTDTYEQYF
TGTGCCAGCAGTTTCCGGACGGACACCTACGAGCAGTACTTC
>TRBV11-2|TRBJ1-2|.|.
CASSSFVGRTNF
TGTGCCAGCAGCTCTTTTGTGGGGAGGACCAACTTC
>TRBV6-6|TRBJ2-5|.|.
CASSHTKGFGETQYF
TGTGCCAGCAGCCACACTAAGGGGTTTGGAGAGACCCAGTACTTC
>TRBV6-1|TRBJ1-1|.|.
CASRKWGNTEAFF
TGTGCCAGCAGGAAATGGGGAAACACTGAAGCTTTCTTT
>TRBV28|TRBJ2-7|.|.
CASSYKAYEQYF
TGTGCCAGCAGCTACAAGGCCTACGAGCAGTACTTC
>TRBV30|TRBJ1-2|few|TRBD1
CAWRRKTGTDQNYGYTF
TGTGCCTGGAGGCGAAAAACTGGGACAGACCAAAACTATGGCTACACCTTC